What follows describes a single T cell receptor beta chain. This sample was included in a study of blood T cell repertoires in COVID-19. TCRdb's table, derived via immunoSEQ multiplex PCR, lists solely in-frame clones and lacks some. Of about 90,000 clones listed, around 92% are singletons. The germline V gene has CDR1 LGHDT and CDR2 YNNKEL (reference sequence). The ends were cut back, 0 bases at V and 4 bases at J, with 9 bases in the middle. The CDR3 length is 14 residues. The TCR comes from a middle-aged man with COVID-19, enrolled during active disease. Sample: peripheral blood. The rearrangement joins TRBV3-1 (or the pseudogene TRBV3-2) to TRBJ1-1, with a possible D match to TRBD1 (5 bases). The CDR3 DNA is TGTGCCAGCAGCCAAGATTTTGGGGCCACTGAAGCTTTCTTT. It encodes CASSQDFGATEAFF.